Shown below are 22 T cell receptor beta chains from a single sample sequenced in a study of CD8 T cells in ankylosing spondylitis (dated by TCRdb to about 2017). What the work shows at the level of the full study, not this receptor alone: A TCR beta motif made up of several highly homologous amino acid variants appeared to be characteristic of blood from ankylosing spondylitis patients.

Their target antigens are unknown. Library preparation employed 5' RACE. The data were produced on an Illumina HiSeq 2500. TCRdb trimmed the raw reads at Q25, called clones with MiXCR and kept productive beta chains. Each CDR3 protein gets just one entry, which takes the most common genes and DNA from the rows behind it. Present in this sample are hundreds of thousands of distinct CDR3 sequences, around 20% of which were seen just once. In total, the top ten clones hold about 42% of the sample. Sequencing input: blood, either unsorted or a sorted T cell fraction (not recorded which). The origin of the receptors is a male donor with ankylosing spondylitis.

This clonotype turned up a few times. The rearrangement links TRBV12-3 or TRBV12-4 to TRBJ2-7; 7 nucleotides align to TRBD1. The CDR3 is 12 amino acids. V was clipped by 6 bases and J by 7 bases; unmatched bases: 6. CDR3 amino acids: CASSRTGEEQYF. As DNA, the CDR3 is TGTGCCAGCAGCCGAACAGGGGAGGAGCAGTACTTC.

The rearrangement joins TRBV4-2 to TRBJ1-2; a weak D match, TRBD1 (6 bases). V was cut by 1 base and J by 7 bases, with 19 bases left in between. The CDR3 is 16 residues long. From germline, CDR1 is LGHNA and CDR2 YNFKEQ. CDR3 DNA sequence: TGTGCCAGCAGCCAAGGGGGGGCCGAGAGCGGGAGTGGCTACACCTTC. Translating it yields CASSQGGAESGSGYTF.

This clonotype was seen many times. The CDR3 is CATQGAAYNEQFF. CDR3 sequence (DNA): TGTGCCACGCAGGGGGCTGCCTACAATGAGCAGTTCTTC. The rearrangement joins TRBV19 to TRBJ2-1, with 8 bases that match TRBD1. V lost 10 bases to trimming and J lost 2 bases; unmatched junction nucleotides: 4. Germline CDR1 LNHDA, CDR2 SQIVND (reference sequence). The CDR3 extends over 13 amino acids.

This clonotype came up many times. DNA of the CDR3: TGTGCCAGCAGCTTAGAAAGTTACTACGAGCAGTACTTC. This translates into CASSLESYYEQYF. The chain joins TRBV7-9 to TRBJ2-7; D unclear. CDR1 SEHNR and CDR2 FQNEAQ come from the germline V gene (reference sequence). The CDR3 loop spans 13 amino acids. The V end lost 1 base, the J end lost 3 bases, and 7 bases lay between the germline ends.

The chain uses TRBV13 and TRBJ2-3; 7 bases line up with TRBD2. The CDR3 is 16 amino acids. CDR1 is PRHDT and CDR2 is FYEKMQ in the germline V gene (reference sequence). The trim removed 8 bases at V and 4 bases at J, leaving 15 bases unmatched. CDR3 nucleotide sequence: TGTGCCAGCGCGAGGCGGGAGTCTCGGCCGGCAGATACGCAGTATTTT. It yields the protein CASARRESRPADTQYF.

This clonotype has only a few counts. The chain combines TRBV27 with TRBJ2-7, with 9 bases lining up with TRBD1. Losses at the gene ends were 3 bases for V and 3 bases for J; bases not matched to a gene: 9. Germline loops: CDR1 MNHEY, CDR2 SMNVEV (reference sequence). CDR3 length: 16 amino acids. CDR3 in amino acids: CASSLLGTGRFYEQYF. Written as DNA, the CDR3 is TGTGCCAGCAGTTTGCTTGGGACAGGGCGTTTCTACGAGCAGTACTTC.

The rearrangement joins TRBV7-9 to TRBJ1-2, with no clear D. The V gene lost 4 bases and the J gene lost 10 bases, with 19 bases spanning the gap. The CDR3 has 14 residues. Germline values: CDR1 SEHNR, CDR2 FQNEAQ (reference sequence). The CDR3 reads CASSSDQNREVYTF. The CDR3 coding sequence is TGTGCCAGCAGCTCTGACCAAAATAGGGAAGTCTACACCTTC.

V usage is TRBV27 and J usage is TRBJ2-1; 7 bases match TRBD2. There are 16 residues in the CDR3. V was pared by 5 bases and J by 7 bases, with 14 bases of the junction left unmatched. Germline CDR1 reads MNHEY; CDR2 reads SMNVEV (reference sequence). Written as DNA, the CDR3 is TGTGCCAGCAGTCCTGCGCGGGAGCCATTTATGAATGAGCAGTTCTTC. This sequence encodes CASSPAREPFMNEQFF.

The chain has TRBV15 and TRBJ2-7, with TRBD2 matching 9 bases. Germline assignment: CDR1 LNHNV and CDR2 YYDKDF (reference sequence). The CDR3 is 14 amino acids. Trimming cost V 3 bases and J 4 bases; bases outside gene matches: 4. DNA of the CDR3: TGTGCCACCAGCAGGTCTAGCGGGGTGTACGAGCAGTACTTC. Translating it yields CATSRSSGVYEQYF.

At least ten counts were recorded for this clonotype. J is TRBJ1-1 and V is TRBV5-1, with D unclear. The ends were cut back, 0 bases at V and 3 bases at J, with 9 bases in the middle. This CDR3 region has 14 residues. Germline lookup yields CDR1 SGHRS and CDR2 YFSETQ. CDR3 sequence reads: CASSLGGSDTEAFF. CDR3 nucleotide sequence: TGCGCCAGCAGCTTGGGAGGGTCGGACACTGAAGCTTTCTTT.

This clonotype was found once. The rearrangement links TRBV6-1 to TRBJ2-1, with a tentative D call TRBD1 (6 bases). Per germline, CDR1 MNHNS and CDR2 SASEGT. The CDR3 length is 15 residues. V lost 1 base and J 6 bases, leaving 13 bases between the germline ends. For the CDR3, the DNA is TGTGCCAGCAGTGAAGAGGGGACAAGCCTCAATGAGCAGTTCTTC. Translation: CASSEEGTSLNEQFF.

This chain uses TRBV20-1 with TRBJ2-1; the match to TRBD2 covers 9 bases. V gave up 7 bases and J gave up 8 bases; unmatched junction bases: 21. The CDR3 is 17 amino acids. CDR1 is DFQATT, CDR2 SNEGSKA, per germline (reference sequence). The CDR3 region has the DNA TGCAGTGTCACCCCCGGCCCCTTAGCGGGAGTCAACCATGAGCAGTTCTTC. Protein sequence: CSVTPGPLAGVNHEQFF.

This clonotype was detected a few times. The rearrangement joins TRBV30 to TRBJ2-3; D is uncertain. The CDR3 consists of 12 residues. Per the germline V gene, CDR1 is GTSNPN and CDR2 is SVGIG (reference sequence). V lost 1 base to trimming and J lost 2 bases, with 4 bases between them. The CDR3 region is CAWSDLTDTQYF. The CDR3 nucleotides read TGTGCCTGGAGTGACCTCACAGATACGCAGTATTTT. The whole variable domain, filled in from reference TRBV30 and TRBJ2-3, reads SQTIHQWPATLVQPVGSPLSLECTVEGTSNPNLYWYRQAAGRGLQLLFYSVGIGQISSEVPQNLSASRPQDRQFILSSKKLLLSDSGFYLCAWSDLTDTQYFGPGTRLTVL.

This clonotype was detected only a few times. V and J are TRBV5-1 and TRBJ2-7; D uncertain. This CDR3 contains 12 residues. Per germline, CDR1 SGHRS and CDR2 YFSETQ. Trimming removed 4 bases from V and 5 bases from J, with 10 bases in between. The CDR3 DNA follows: TGCGCCAGCAGCGGCACGGTCCACGAGCAGTACTTC. This gives the protein CASSGTVHEQYF.

The V gene is TRBV11-2, the J gene TRBJ2-1, with TRBD2 as a possible D gene (6 bases). V was shortened by 5 bases and J by 3 bases, with 17 bases between the two germline ends. The CDR3 runs to 16 residues. Germline CDR1 is SGHAT and CDR2 is FQNNGV. Written as DNA, the CDR3 is TGTGCCAGCAGCCCAATAGGGCGGGACTTCTACAATGAGCAGTTCTTC. It codes for CASSPIGRDFYNEQFF.

This clonotype has a handful of counts. The chain employs TRBV27 and TRBJ1-2; D possibly corresponds to TRBD1 (6 bases). CDR1 and CDR2 from the germline V gene are MNHEY and SMNVEV (reference sequence). Trimming removed 2 bases from V and 3 bases from J, with 10 bases in between. The CDR3 covers 14 residues. CDR3 amino acids: CASSLGGADYGYTF. The CDR3 DNA is TGTGCCAGCAGTTTAGGGGGCGCTGACTATGGCTACACCTTC.

CDR3 amino acids: CSVEISGHENTEAFF. The CDR3, as DNA: TGCAGCGTTGAAATCTCAGGCCATGAGAACACTGAAGCTTTCTTT. The chain carries TRBV29-1 and TRBJ1-1; no clear D gene. Per germline, CDR1 SQVTM and CDR2 ANQGSEA. V was shortened by 2 bases and J by 1 base, with 14 bases between the two germline ends. The CDR3 is 15 amino acids.

This clonotype was observed a handful of times. CDR3 coding DNA: TGCGCCAGCAGCGCAGACGGTTCGCCCCTCACAGATACGCAGTATTTT. Its protein is CASSADGSPLTDTQYF. This chain joins TRBV5-1 and TRBJ2-3; no firm D call. CDR3 length: 16 amino acids. V was clipped by 4 bases and J by 2 bases, with 17 bases between them. Germline V gene sequence: CDR1 SGHRS, CDR2 YFSETQ.

This clonotype was observed a few times. The V gene is TRBV5-1, the J gene TRBJ2-5; D unresolved. The germline gives CDR1 SGHRS, CDR2 YFSETQ. The CDR3 loop spans 15 amino acids. Trimming pared 3 bases from V and 2 bases from J, leaving 14 bases between. The CDR3 sequence is CASSYDSPLQETQYF. CDR3 nucleotide sequence: TGCGCCAGCAGCTACGACTCCCCACTACAAGAGACCCAGTACTTC.

The sample holds many counts of this clonotype. The V gene is TRBV10-3, the J gene TRBJ2-1, with D perhaps matching TRBD1 (6 bases). Trimming left V 4 bases short and J 8 bases short, with 9 bases between. CDR1 and CDR2 (germline): ENHRY, SYGVKD. CDR3 size: 12 residues. The CDR3 region is CAISGGPHEQFF. CDR3 nucleotides: TGTGCCATCAGTGGGGGGCCGCATGAGCAGTTCTTC.

This clonotype was picked up many times. The rearrangement joins TRBV29-1 to TRBJ1-2; perhaps TRBD1 as D (5 bases). This CDR3 is 12 amino acids long. Germline CDR1 and CDR2: SQVTM and ANQGSEA. V was clipped by 4 bases and J by 4 bases, with 10 bases between them. CDR3 DNA sequence: TGCAGCGTTGTACAGGAGTTCTATGGCTACACCTTC. Protein product: CSVVQEFYGYTF.

This clonotype was found a few times. The J gene is TRBJ1-6, the V gene TRBV20-1, with 11 bases aligning to TRBD1. Losses at the gene ends were 2 bases for V and 5 bases for J; bases not matched to a gene: 5. CDR1 and CDR2 from the germline V gene are DFQATT and SNEGSKA (reference sequence). The CDR3 length is 16 residues. CDR3 amino acids: CSARKSGQGDNSPLHF. CDR3 bases: TGCAGTGCTAGAAAGTCGGGACAGGGGGATAATTCACCCCTCCACTTT.